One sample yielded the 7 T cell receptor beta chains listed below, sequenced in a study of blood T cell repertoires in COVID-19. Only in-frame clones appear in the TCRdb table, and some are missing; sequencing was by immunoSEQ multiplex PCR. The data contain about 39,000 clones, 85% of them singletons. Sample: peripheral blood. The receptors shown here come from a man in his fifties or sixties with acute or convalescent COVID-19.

CDR3 coding DNA: TGTGCCAGCAGCTCCGGGACAGGGACCTACGAGCAGTACTTC. It translates to CASSSGTGTYEQYF. This chain links TRBV13 with TRBJ2-7; 9 positions agree with TRBD1. With 4 bases clipped from V and 2 bases from J, the junction kept 3 bases outside the gene matches. The CDR3 covers 14 residues. CDR1 and CDR2 from the germline V gene are PRHDT and FYEKMQ (reference sequence).

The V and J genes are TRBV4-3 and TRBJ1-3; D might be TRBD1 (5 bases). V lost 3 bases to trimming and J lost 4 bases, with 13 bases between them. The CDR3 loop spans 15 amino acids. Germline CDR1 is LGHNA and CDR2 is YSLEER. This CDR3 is CASSQGGGSGNTIYF. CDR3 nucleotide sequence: TGCGCCAGCAGCCAGGGGGGGGGTAGCGGAAACACCATATATTTT.

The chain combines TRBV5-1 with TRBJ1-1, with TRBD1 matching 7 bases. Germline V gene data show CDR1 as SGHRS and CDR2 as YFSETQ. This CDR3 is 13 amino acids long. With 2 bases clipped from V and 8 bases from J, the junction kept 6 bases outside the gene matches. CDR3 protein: CASSFGTAKEAFF. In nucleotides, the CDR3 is TGCGCCAGCAGCTTCGGGACAGCGAAGGAAGCTTTCTTT.

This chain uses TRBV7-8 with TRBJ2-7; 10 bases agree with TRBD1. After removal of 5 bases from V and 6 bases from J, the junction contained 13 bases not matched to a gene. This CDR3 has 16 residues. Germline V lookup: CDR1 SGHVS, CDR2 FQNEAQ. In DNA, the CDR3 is TGTGCCAGCAGCCCCCGGGACAGGGGCCTGCCGGGCGAGCAGTACTTC. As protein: CASSPRDRGLPGEQYF.

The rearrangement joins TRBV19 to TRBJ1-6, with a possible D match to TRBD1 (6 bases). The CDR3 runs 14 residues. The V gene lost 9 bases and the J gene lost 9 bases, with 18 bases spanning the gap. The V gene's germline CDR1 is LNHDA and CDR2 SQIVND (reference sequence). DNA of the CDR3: TGTGCCAGCCGTTACAGGGAGTTCGGTTCACCCCTCCACTTT. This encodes CASRYREFGSPLHF.

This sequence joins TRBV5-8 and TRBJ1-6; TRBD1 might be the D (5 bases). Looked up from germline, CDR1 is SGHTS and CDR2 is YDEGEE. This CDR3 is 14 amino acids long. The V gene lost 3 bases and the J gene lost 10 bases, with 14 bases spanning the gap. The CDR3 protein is CASSYPGGTSPLHF. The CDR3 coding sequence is TGTGCCAGCAGCTACCCCGGGGGGACCTCACCCCTCCACTTT.

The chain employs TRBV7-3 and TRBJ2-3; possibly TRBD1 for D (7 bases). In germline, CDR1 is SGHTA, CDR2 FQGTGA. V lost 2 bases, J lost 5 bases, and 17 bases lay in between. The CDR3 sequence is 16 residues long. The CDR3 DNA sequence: TGTGCCAGCAGCTTAGGAGGGGGCCGAGCGGTAGATACGCAGTATTTT. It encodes CASSLGGGRAVDTQYF. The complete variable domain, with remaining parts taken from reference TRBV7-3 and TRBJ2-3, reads GAGVSQTPSNKVTEKGKYVELRCDPISGHTALYWYRQSLGQGPEFLIYFQGTGAADDSGLPNDRFFAVRPEGSVSTLKIQRTERGDSAVYLCASSLGGGRAVDTQYFGPGTRLTVL.